The clone carrying this T cell receptor beta chain has a handful of counts. This record comes from a study of control samples from healthy donors and cancer patients. Per the germline V gene, CDR1 is ENHRY and CDR2 is SYGVKD. Trimming shortened V by 2 bases and J by 0 bases, and 9 bases separated the two germline ends. There are 15 residues in the CDR3. Sequencing used immunoSEQ multiplex PCR; TCRdb keeps in-frame clones, though not all of them. The sample lists approximately 70,000 clones, roughly nine tenths occurring once. The source is a man in his 60s with lung cancer. Sequencing input: PBMCs. The chain carries TRBV10-3 and TRBJ2-3; tentatively, D is TRBD1 (5 bases). The CDR3 DNA is TGTGCCATCAGTGAGGGGGCCTATAGCACAGATACGCAGTATTTT. Translated, it gives CAISEGAYSTDTQYF.